This T cell receptor beta chain derives from a study of CD8 T cells in ankylosing spondylitis. Broader study findings: Seemingly distinctive of ankylosing spondylitis blood was a TCR beta motif formed by eight highly homologous variants.

This clonotype has a handful of counts. Its antigen is not identified. TCRdb re-called the 5' RACE reads with MiXCR, one entry per CDR3 protein. The table shows 150,000 or so distinct CDR3 sequences, with around 8.9% occurring only once. V shed 6 bases and J 4 bases; nucleotides not matched to a gene: 6. CDR1 is DFQATT and CDR2 is SNEGSKA in the germline V gene (reference sequence). This CDR3 contains 13 residues. The material sequenced was blood, either unsorted or a sorted T cell fraction (not recorded which). The receptor comes from a female donor with ankylosing spondylitis or in good health (not recorded which). This chain joins TRBV20-1 and TRBJ2-1, with 7 bases aligning to TRBD2. The CDR3 sequence: CSASASGYNEQFF. The CDR3 bases are TGCAGTGCCTCCGCTAGCGGTTACAATGAGCAGTTCTTC.